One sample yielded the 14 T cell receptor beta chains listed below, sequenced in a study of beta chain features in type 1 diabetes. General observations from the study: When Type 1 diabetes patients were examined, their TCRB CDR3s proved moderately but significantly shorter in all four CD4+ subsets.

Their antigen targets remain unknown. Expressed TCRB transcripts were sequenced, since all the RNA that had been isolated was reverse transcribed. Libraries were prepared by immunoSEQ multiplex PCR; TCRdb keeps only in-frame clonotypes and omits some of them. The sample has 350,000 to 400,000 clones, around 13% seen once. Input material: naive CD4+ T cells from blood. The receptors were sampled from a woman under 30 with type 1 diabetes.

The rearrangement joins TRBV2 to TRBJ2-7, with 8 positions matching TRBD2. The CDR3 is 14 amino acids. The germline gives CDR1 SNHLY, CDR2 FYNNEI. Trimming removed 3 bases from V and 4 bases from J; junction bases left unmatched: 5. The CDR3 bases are TGTGCCAGCAGTGATCGGGGGGGGGTTTACGAGCAGTACTTC. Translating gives CASSDRGGVYEQYF. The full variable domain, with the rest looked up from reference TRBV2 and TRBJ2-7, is EPEVTQTPSHQVTQMGQEVILRCVPISNHLYFYWYRQILGQKVEFLVSFYNNEISEKSEIFDDQFSVERPDGSNFTLKIRSTKLEDSAMYFCASSDRGGVYEQYFGPGTRLTVT.

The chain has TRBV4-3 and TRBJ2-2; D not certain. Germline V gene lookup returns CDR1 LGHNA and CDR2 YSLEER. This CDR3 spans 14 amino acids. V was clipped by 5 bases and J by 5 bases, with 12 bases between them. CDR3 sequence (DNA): TGCGCCAGCAGCTATCTAGAACTAACCGGGGAGCTGTTTTTT. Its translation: CASSYLELTGELFF.

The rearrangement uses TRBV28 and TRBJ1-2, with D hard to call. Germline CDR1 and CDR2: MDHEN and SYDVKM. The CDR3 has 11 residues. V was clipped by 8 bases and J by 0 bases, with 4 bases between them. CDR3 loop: CASFSNYGYTF. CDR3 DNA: TGTGCCAGCTTCTCTAACTATGGCTACACCTTC.

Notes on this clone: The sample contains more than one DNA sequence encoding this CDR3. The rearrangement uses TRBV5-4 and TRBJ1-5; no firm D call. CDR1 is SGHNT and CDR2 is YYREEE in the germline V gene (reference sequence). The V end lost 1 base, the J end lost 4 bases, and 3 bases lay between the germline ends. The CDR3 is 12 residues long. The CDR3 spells CASSLPNQPQHF. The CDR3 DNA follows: TGTGCCAGCAGCTTGCCTAATCAGCCCCAGCATTTT. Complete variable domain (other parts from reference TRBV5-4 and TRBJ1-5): ETGVTQSPTHLIKTRGQQVTLRCSSQSGHNTVSWYQQALGQGPQFIFQYYREEENGRGNFPPRFSGLQFPNYSSELNVNALELDDSALYLCASSLPNQPQHFGDGTRLSIL.

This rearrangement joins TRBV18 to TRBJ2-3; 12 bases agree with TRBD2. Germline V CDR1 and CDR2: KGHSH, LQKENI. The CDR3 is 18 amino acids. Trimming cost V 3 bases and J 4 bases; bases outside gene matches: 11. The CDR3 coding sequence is TGTGCCAGCTCACCGAACGGACTAGCGGGAAACATTGCAGATACGCAGTATTTT. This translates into CASSPNGLAGNIADTQYF.

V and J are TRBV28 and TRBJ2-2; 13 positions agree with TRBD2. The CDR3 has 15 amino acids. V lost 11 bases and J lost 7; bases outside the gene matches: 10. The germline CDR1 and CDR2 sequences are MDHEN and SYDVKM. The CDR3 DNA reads TGTGCCGGTAGCGGACTAGCGGGAGCGAGCGGGGAGCTGTTTTTT. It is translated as CAGSGLAGASGELFF.

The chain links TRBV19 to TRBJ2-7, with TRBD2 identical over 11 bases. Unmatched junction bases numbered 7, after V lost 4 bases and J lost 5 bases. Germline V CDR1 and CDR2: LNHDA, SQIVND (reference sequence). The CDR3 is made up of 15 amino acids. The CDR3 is CASSTKLAGVHEQYF. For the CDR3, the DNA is TGTGCCAGTAGTACGAAACTAGCGGGGGTTCACGAGCAGTACTTC.

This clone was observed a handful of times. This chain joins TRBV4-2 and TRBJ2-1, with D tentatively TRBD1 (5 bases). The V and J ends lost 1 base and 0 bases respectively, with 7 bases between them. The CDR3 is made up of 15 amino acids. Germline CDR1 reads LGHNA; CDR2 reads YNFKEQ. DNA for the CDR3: TGTGCCAGCAGCCAAGGGCAGGGCTCCTACAATGAGCAGTTCTTC. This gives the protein CASSQGQGSYNEQFF.

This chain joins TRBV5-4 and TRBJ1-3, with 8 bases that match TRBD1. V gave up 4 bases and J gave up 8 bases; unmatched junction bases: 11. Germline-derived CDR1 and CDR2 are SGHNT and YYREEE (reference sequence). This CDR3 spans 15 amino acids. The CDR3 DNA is TGTGCCAGCAGCAGAATGGACAGGGACGGGGACACCATATATTTT. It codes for CASSRMDRDGDTIYF. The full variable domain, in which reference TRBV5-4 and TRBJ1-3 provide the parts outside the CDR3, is ETGVTQSPTHLIKTRGQQVTLRCSSQSGHNTVSWYQQALGQGPQFIFQYYREEENGRGNFPPRFSGLQFPNYSSELNVNALELDDSALYLCASSRMDRDGDTIYFGEGSWLTVV.

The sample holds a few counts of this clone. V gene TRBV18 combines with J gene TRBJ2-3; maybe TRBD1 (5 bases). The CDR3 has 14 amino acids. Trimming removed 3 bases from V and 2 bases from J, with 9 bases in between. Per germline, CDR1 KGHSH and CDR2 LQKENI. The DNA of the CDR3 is TGTGCCAGCTCACCGACAGCCCCCACAGATACGCAGTATTTT. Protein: CASSPTAPTDTQYF.

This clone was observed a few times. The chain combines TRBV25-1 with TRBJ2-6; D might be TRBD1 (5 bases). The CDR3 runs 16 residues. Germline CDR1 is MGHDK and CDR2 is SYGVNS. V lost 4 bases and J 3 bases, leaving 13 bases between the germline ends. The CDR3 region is CASSARRGYGANVLTF. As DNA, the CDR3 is TGTGCCAGCAGTGCCCGTAGGGGCTATGGGGCCAACGTCCTGACTTTC.

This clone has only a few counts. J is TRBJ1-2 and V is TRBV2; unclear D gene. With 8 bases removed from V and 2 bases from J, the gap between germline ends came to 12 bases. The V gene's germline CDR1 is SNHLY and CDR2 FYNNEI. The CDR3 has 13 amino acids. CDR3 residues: CASLLEENYGYTF. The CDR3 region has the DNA TGTGCCAGCCTTCTGGAGGAGAACTATGGCTACACCTTC.

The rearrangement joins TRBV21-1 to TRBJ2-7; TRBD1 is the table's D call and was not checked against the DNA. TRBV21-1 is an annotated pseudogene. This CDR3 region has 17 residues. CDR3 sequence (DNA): TGTGCCAGCAGCAAAGAGTCAGGGGGCAGGGGGTCCTACGAGCAGTACTTC. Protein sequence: CASSKESGGRGSYEQYF.

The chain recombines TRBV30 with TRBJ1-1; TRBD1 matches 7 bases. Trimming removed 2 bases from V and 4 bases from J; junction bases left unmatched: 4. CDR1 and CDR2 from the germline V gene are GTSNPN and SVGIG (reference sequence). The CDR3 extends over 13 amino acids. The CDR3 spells CAWSTQGGTEAFF. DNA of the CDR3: TGTGCCTGGAGTACCCAGGGGGGCACTGAAGCTTTCTTT.